The 8 T cell receptor beta chains listed next were all sequenced from one sample in a study of blood T cell repertoires in COVID-19. Using immunoSEQ multiplex PCR, the repertoire was profiled, and TCRdb retains in-frame clones only, with some absent. Of about 97,000 clones in the sample, 90% were seen once. Sequencing was done on a sample of peripheral blood. The receptors stem from a man in his fifties or sixties with acute or convalescent COVID-19.

The chain carries TRBV5-4 and TRBJ2-2; 7 bases fit TRBD2. The germline V gene encodes CDR1 SGHNT and CDR2 YYREEE (reference sequence). CDR3 length: 16 amino acids. V shed 2 bases and J 0 bases; nucleotides not matched to a gene: 4. The CDR3 DNA follows: TGTGCCAGCAGCTTCCCTCTAGCGGCGAACACCGGGGAGCTGTTTTTT. Encoded protein: CASSFPLAANTGELFF.

The chain couples TRBV2 to TRBJ1-5; the match to TRBD1 covers 10 bases. Germline CDR1 and CDR2: SNHLY and FYNNEI. CDR3 length equals 15 residues. Trimming removed 6 bases from V and 4 bases from J; junction bases left unmatched: 6. In DNA, the CDR3 is TGTGCCAGCAGCCCCGGGACAGGGGATAATCAGCCCCAGCATTTT. Its protein product is CASSPGTGDNQPQHF.

The rearrangement uses TRBV18 and TRBJ1-1; the match to TRBD1 covers 10 bases. Trimming cost V 3 bases and J 5 bases; bases outside gene matches: 6. This CDR3 has 15 amino acids. Germline assignment: CDR1 KGHSH and CDR2 LQKENI. This chain's CDR3 is CASSPGTGERTEAFF. In DNA, the CDR3 is TGTGCCAGCTCACCCGGGACAGGGGAGAGAACTGAAGCTTTCTTT.

The chain has TRBV16 and TRBJ1-2; TRBD1 might be the D (6 bases). This CDR3 has 13 amino acids. Germline CDR1 and CDR2: KGHSY and FQNENV. The V end was cut by 2 bases, the J end by 4 bases, with 8 bases between. The CDR3 coding sequence is TGTGCCAGCAGCCAAGGGGGCAGCTATGGCTACACCTTC. It translates to CASSQGGSYGYTF.

This clone was detected only once. The V and J genes are TRBV30 and TRBJ2-1, with a tentative D call TRBD1 (6 bases). There are 14 residues in the CDR3. Trimming cost V 1 base and J 9 bases, with 16 bases left between them. Germline V gene sequence: CDR1 GTSNPN, CDR2 SVGIG (reference sequence). DNA of the CDR3: TGTGCCTGGAGTGGAAGGGGACCACAGGGTGAGCAGTTCTTC. Translating it yields CAWSGRGPQGEQFF.

The chain couples TRBV19 to TRBJ1-5; D might be TRBD1 (6 bases). Germline values: CDR1 LNHDA, CDR2 SQIVND (reference sequence). Between the trimmed V and J ends, which lost 3 bases and 4 bases, there was a span of 10 bases. CDR3 size: 14 residues. CDR3: CASSIRQGNQPQHF. CDR3 coding DNA: TGTGCCAGTAGTATTCGGCAGGGGAATCAGCCCCAGCATTTT. Looking up the rest from reference TRBV19 and TRBJ1-5 gives the full variable domain: DGGITQSPKYLFRKEGQNVTLSCEQNLNHDAMYWYRQDPGQGLRLIYYSQIVNDFQKGDIAEGYSVSREKKESFPLTVTSAQKNPTAFYLCASSIRQGNQPQHFGDGTRLSIL.

The chain carries TRBV6-1 and TRBJ2-4; 9 bases are shared with TRBD1. The CDR3 contains 16 residues. Germline V gene data show CDR1 as MNHNS and CDR2 as SASEGT. V was clipped by 3 bases and J by 3 bases; unmatched bases: 6. CDR3 coding DNA: TGTGCCAGCAGTGATTTTAGGACAGGGGACAAAAACATTCAGTACTTC. Protein sequence: CASSDFRTGDKNIQYF.

V gene TRBV3-1 (or the pseudogene TRBV3-2) combines with J gene TRBJ1-3; D possibly corresponds to TRBD1 (5 bases). Germline values: CDR1 LGHDT, CDR2 YNNKEL (reference sequence). CDR3 length equals 16 residues. The V end lost 1 base, the J end lost 4 bases, and 14 bases lay between the germline ends. This CDR3 reads CASSQVKGSGGNTIYF. The CDR3 coding sequence is TGTGCCAGCAGCCAAGTTAAGGGGTCAGGGGGAAACACCATATATTTT.